This passage covers 16 T cell receptor beta chains from one sample sequenced in a study of blood T cell repertoires in COVID-19. The table came from immunoSEQ multiplex PCR; TCRdb's copy has only in-frame clones and leaves some out. The sample holds 25,000 to 30,000 clones, around 91% seen once. Sequences were obtained from peripheral blood. The receptors originated from a man in his 60s with acute or convalescent COVID-19.

The chain couples TRBV25-1 to TRBJ2-7, with D tentatively TRBD2 (5 bases). V was shortened by 1 base and J by 0 bases, with 10 bases between the two germline ends. The germline gives CDR1 MGHDK, CDR2 SYGVNS. The CDR3 extends over 15 amino acids. The CDR3, as DNA: TGTGCCAGCAGTGAATTTTCTGGGAGCTCCTACGAGCAGTACTTC. Translating gives CASSEFSGSSYEQYF.

A single count supports this clone. The chain combines TRBV11-1 with TRBJ1-1, with 8 nucleotides matching TRBD1. CDR1 and CDR2 from the germline V gene are SGHAT and FQDESV (reference sequence). The CDR3 spans 15 residues. With V trimmed by 5 bases and J by 5 bases, 10 bases remained unmatched. The CDR3 spells CASSTRQGTTTEAFF. The CDR3, as DNA: TGTGCCAGCAGCACTAGACAGGGGACCACGACTGAAGCTTTCTTT.

The rearrangement uses TRBV30 and TRBJ1-3, with a possible D match to TRBD1 (5 bases). V was pared by 0 bases and J by 5 bases, with 14 bases between. The germline V gene has CDR1 GTSNPN and CDR2 SVGIG (reference sequence). The CDR3 spans 15 residues. Here the CDR3 DNA reads TGTGCCTGGAGTGTACAAGGGGTTCGACGAAACACCATATATTTT. Amino acids: CAWSVQGVRRNTIYF. The variable domain in full, with the rest retrieved from reference TRBV30 and TRBJ1-3, is SQTIHQWPATLVQPVGSPLSLECTVEGTSNPNLYWYRQAAGRGLQLLFYSVGIGQISSEVPQNLSASRPQDRQFILSSKKLLLSDSGFYLCAWSVQGVRRNTIYFGEGSWLTVV.

The chain uses TRBV7-8 and TRBJ1-1; 10 nucleotides align to TRBD1. From germline, CDR1 is SGHVS and CDR2 FQNEAQ. CDR3 length: 15 amino acids. J was trimmed by 6 bases and V by 4 bases; bases with no gene match: 8. The CDR3 spells CASSWDRGIEAEAFF. Here the CDR3 DNA reads TGTGCCAGCAGCTGGGACAGGGGAATAGAAGCTGAAGCTTTCTTT.

The genes are TRBV7-9 and TRBJ2-3; the match to TRBD2 covers 11 bases. V lost 5 bases to trimming and J lost 6 bases; unmatched junction nucleotides: 4. The CDR3 covers 14 residues. Germline loops: CDR1 SEHNR, CDR2 FQNEAQ (reference sequence). CDR3 DNA sequence: TGTGCCAGCAGCCCACTAGCGGGAGTGGATACGCAGTATTTT. Translation: CASSPLAGVDTQYF.

The rearrangement joins TRBV27 to TRBJ1-1, with 9 bases matching TRBD1. Trimming took 7 bases from V and 2 from J; bases not matched to a gene: 8. CDR1 and CDR2 (germline): MNHEY, SMNVEV (reference sequence). This CDR3 region has 15 residues. The CDR3 region has the DNA TGTGCCAGCATGATGACAGGGGGTTATAACACTGAAGCTTTCTTT. Its translation: CASMMTGGYNTEAFF.

V and J are TRBV14 and TRBJ1-2; possibly TRBD1 for D (6 bases). Trimming took off 3 bases at V and 6 bases at J, with 17 bases between the two ends. This CDR3 is 15 amino acids long. Germline CDR1 reads SGHDN; CDR2 reads FVKESK. The CDR3 is CASSHTRQVLDGYTF. DNA of the CDR3: TGTGCCAGCAGCCATACTAGACAGGTCCTGGATGGCTACACCTTC.

This clone was seen once. The chain is built from TRBV3-1 (or the pseudogene TRBV3-2) and TRBJ1-1; D remains ambiguous. This CDR3 has 14 residues. V lost 1 base to trimming and J lost 5 bases, with 11 bases between them. Germline CDR1 is LGHDT and CDR2 is YNNKEL (reference sequence). The CDR3 bases are TGTGCCAGCAGCCAAGTCTCAGGATTTACTGAAGCTTTCTTT. Its protein is CASSQVSGFTEAFF.

V usage is TRBV6-5 and J usage is TRBJ1-1; 8 positions agree with TRBD1. Germline CDR1 reads MNHEY; CDR2 reads SVGAGI. Losses at the gene ends were 4 bases for V and 0 bases for J; bases not matched to a gene: 4. This CDR3 contains 15 residues. CDR3 sequence (DNA): TGTGCCAGCAGTTGGGGACAGGCTCTGAACACTGAAGCTTTCTTT. Translating it yields CASSWGQALNTEAFF.

This chain joins TRBV5-1 and TRBJ1-2, with 7 bases fitting TRBD1. Germline-derived CDR1 and CDR2 are SGHRS and YFSETQ. Trimming removed 4 bases from V and 7 bases from J; junction bases left unmatched: 10. The CDR3 spans 14 residues. The DNA for the CDR3 is TGCGCCAGCAGCGCCGGACAGGCCGAAGGTGGCTACACCTTC. Translated: CASSAGQAEGGYTF.

The chain uses TRBV2 and TRBJ1-2, with a weak D call TRBD1 (6 bases). CDR3 length: 13 residues. Trimming took off 6 bases at V and 2 bases at J, with 10 bases between the two ends. The V gene's germline CDR1 is SNHLY and CDR2 FYNNEI. CDR3 sequence (DNA): TGTGCCAGCAGCACCACAGGGAACTATGGCTACACCTTC. This encodes CASSTTGNYGYTF.

This clone was seen more than once but under ten times. The chain joins TRBV5-1 to TRBJ2-7, with D perhaps matching TRBD1 (6 bases). The CDR3 extends over 13 amino acids. V lost 4 bases to trimming and J lost 5 bases, with 13 bases between them. Germline CDR1 is SGHRS and CDR2 is YFSETQ. The CDR3: CASSLPGVHEQYF. In nucleotides, the CDR3 is TGCGCCAGCAGCCTGCCAGGGGTGCACGAGCAGTACTTC. Complete variable domain (other parts from reference TRBV5-1 and TRBJ2-7): KAGVTQTPRYLIKTRGQQVTLSCSPISGHRSVSWYQQTPGQGLQFLFEYFSETQRNKGNFPGRFSGRQFSNSRSEMNVSTLELGDSALYLCASSLPGVHEQYFGPGTRLTVT.

The V and J genes are TRBV5-1 and TRBJ2-1; perhaps TRBD2 as D (5 bases). Trimming removed 0 bases from V and 0 bases from J, with 7 bases in between. Germline CDR1 SGHRS, CDR2 YFSETQ. This CDR3 has 15 residues. CDR3 sequence (DNA): TGCGCCAGCAGCTTGGTGGGGAGCTCCTACAATGAGCAGTTCTTC. It is translated as CASSLVGSSYNEQFF.

V is TRBV5-6 and J is TRBJ2-6; weak D call: TRBD1 (6 bases). V was cut by 4 bases and J by 1 base, with 9 bases left in between. This CDR3 is built from 15 residues. Germline V gene sequence: CDR1 SGHDT, CDR2 YYEEEE. The CDR3 nucleotides read TGTGCCAGCAGCCTCAGGGGATCTGGGGCCAACGTCCTGACTTTC. It codes for CASSLRGSGANVLTF. Based on the CDR3 plus reference TRBV5-6 and TRBJ2-6, the full variable domain is DAGVTQSPTHLIKTRGQQVTLRCSPKSGHDTVSWYQQALGQGPQFIFQYYEEEERQRGNFPDRFSGHQFPNYSSELNVNALLLGDSALYLCASSLRGSGANVLTFGAGSRLTVL.

The chain combines TRBV6-5 with TRBJ2-5, with 9 bases matching TRBD2. Trimming cost V 0 bases and J 2 bases; bases outside gene matches: 4. Per the germline V gene, CDR1 is MNHEY and CDR2 is SVGAGI. The CDR3 is made up of 16 amino acids. CDR3 in DNA: TGTGCCAGCAGTTACTCTCGCGGGAGGGTACAAGAGACCCAGTACTTC. It encodes CASSYSRGRVQETQYF.

This clone was picked up a small number of times. The chain joins TRBV2 to TRBJ2-2; TRBD1 is a possible D gene (6 bases). V lost 6 bases and J 2 bases, leaving 13 bases between the germline ends. Germline CDR1 SNHLY, CDR2 FYNNEI. The CDR3 covers 15 residues. The CDR3 region is CASSDGQRNTGELFF. CDR3 DNA: TGTGCCAGCAGCGATGGACAGAGAAACACCGGGGAGCTGTTTTTT.